This T cell receptor beta chain appears in the sequencing data of a study of human T cells and chemical hapten exposure. Study-level background: Patch tests put 0.01% DPC on the upper back, and the results were checked at 6 days. Study findings and constraints: Among expanded TCRs, significantly more large CDR3 similarity clusters formed than among controls.

On this clonotype itself: Its antigen is still unknown.

The germline CDR1 and CDR2 sequences are GTSNPN and SVGIG (reference sequence). This CDR3 region has 13 residues. The V end was cut by 2 bases, the J end by 4 bases, with 11 bases between. Individual cDNA molecules received unique molecular identifiers in the library. MiXCR, run by TCRdb on the RACE reads, gives a single entry per CDR3 protein. This table holds about 260,000 distinct CDR3 sequences, approximately 8.6% found once. Specified time point: pre-sensitization, week 0. Treatment meaning: therapeutic diphenylcyclopropenone sensitization with weekly scalp DPC. The chain has TRBV30 and TRBJ1-2; weak D call: TRBD1 (5 bases). The TCR originated in a woman aged 35 to 49 with alopecia areata. Some clones in this sample may be carry-over from other donors' samples. The starting material was whole blood, obtained in connection with sensitization to the hapten diphenylcyclopropenone (DPC). CDR3 coding DNA: TGTGCCTGGAGTCATTCAGGGTCCTATGGCTACACCTTC. Its protein is CAWSHSGSYGYTF.